The 8 T cell receptor beta chains below were found in one sample sequenced in a study of technical replicates of blood from several donors. Clones were read by immunoSEQ multiplex PCR, and TCRdb kept only the in-frame ones, dropping some. The sample has tens of thousands of clones, around 94% seen once; the top ten hold under 0.3%. The sequencing sample was made of T cells isolated from PBMCs. Every receptor here comes from a human donor in good health.

The table lists this clone with a count of one. CDR3: CASSSGISYEQYF. Written as DNA, the CDR3 is TGTGCCAGCTCGAGCGGGATCTCATACGAGCAGTACTTC. J is TRBJ2-7 and V is TRBV28; 7 nucleotides line up with TRBD2. V was pared by 8 bases and J by 4 bases, with 8 bases of the junction left unmatched. CDR3 size: 13 residues. Germline V CDR1 and CDR2: MDHEN, SYDVKM.

The chain carries TRBV14 and TRBJ1-1, with 9 bases fitting TRBD1. Germline V gene lookup returns CDR1 SGHDN and CDR2 FVKESK. This CDR3 contains 16 residues. The V gene end was trimmed by 4 bases and the J gene end by 7 bases; junction bases not matched to a gene: 13. CDR3 region: CASSLYTTGGMIEAFF. For the CDR3, the DNA is TGTGCCAGCAGCCTGTACACGACAGGGGGTATGATTGAAGCTTTCTTT.

This clone was seen once. V usage is TRBV6-5 and J usage is TRBJ2-7; 7 bases line up with TRBD2. This CDR3 contains 14 residues. The germline CDR1 and CDR2 sequences are MNHEY and SVGAGI. Germline trimming cut 2 bases from V and 2 bases from J; bases unmatched to any gene: 3. CDR3 amino acids: CASSYGGGTYEQYF. The CDR3 DNA follows: TGTGCCAGCAGTTACGGGGGGGGGACCTACGAGCAGTACTTC.

This clone came up once. V usage is TRBV6-6 and J usage is TRBJ1-4, with unresolved D. Germline V gene data show CDR1 as MNHNY and CDR2 as SVGAGI (reference sequence). V lost 2 bases, J lost 8 bases, and 18 bases lay in between. The CDR3 runs 16 residues. This chain's CDR3 is CASSYRAAARGEKLFF. The CDR3, as DNA: TGTGCCAGCAGTTACCGAGCAGCCGCTAGAGGGGAAAAACTGTTTTTT.

The chain links TRBV14 to TRBJ2-5; the D is unclear. Germline V gives CDR1 SGHDN, CDR2 FVKESK. The CDR3 is 13 residues long. The V gene lost 0 bases and the J gene lost 5 bases, with 7 bases spanning the gap. For the CDR3, the DNA is TGTGCCAGCAGCCAAGATCATTTCGAGACCCAGTACTTC. Translation gives CASSQDHFETQYF.

The CDR3 DNA sequence: TGTGCCAGCAGCCCACTACAGGGGGATCAGCCCCAGCATTTT. Translated: CASSPLQGDQPQHF. This chain connects TRBV7-9 to TRBJ1-5, with 8 nucleotides matching TRBD1. The CDR3 runs 14 residues. The V gene's germline CDR1 is SEHNR and CDR2 FQNEAQ (reference sequence). The junction had 5 bases not matched to a gene; V was cut back by 5 bases and J by 5 bases.

The J gene is TRBJ2-7, the V gene TRBV29-1; TRBD1 matches 9 bases. The CDR3 runs 12 residues. Germline V CDR1 and CDR2: SQVTM, ANQGSEA. V gave up 7 bases and J gave up 2 bases; unmatched junction bases: 3. CDR3 sequence reads: CSARDRAYEQYF. CDR3 bases: TGCAGCGCCCGGGACAGGGCCTACGAGCAGTACTTC.

The genes are TRBV10-1 and TRBJ2-7, with TRBD2 identical over 10 bases. Germline CDR1 is WNHNN and CDR2 is SYGVQD (reference sequence). CDR3 length equals 15 residues. Trimming at V came to 7 bases and at J to 7 bases, leaving 13 bases not matched to a gene. The CDR3 DNA reads TGCGCCAGCACATCAGGGCTAGCGGGAGCAGGTGAGCAGTACTTC. This encodes CASTSGLAGAGEQYF.